A single sample is the source of the 5 T cell receptor beta chains below, sequenced in a study of shared clonotypes between healthy human individuals. Method: immunoSEQ multiplex PCR; TCRdb's copy keeps in-frame clones and lacks some. The repertoire holds some 580,000 clones, more than 95% seen once, with approximately 0.057% in the top ten. Sequencing was performed on naive CD4+ T cells sorted from blood. The subset here: CD45RA+ positively selected. These TCRs come from a woman under 40 in good health.

The rearrangement joins TRBV2 to TRBJ2-7; maybe TRBD1 (6 bases). The CDR3 covers 14 residues. Between the trimmed V and J ends, which lost 6 bases and 2 bases, there was a span of 14 bases. The germline CDR1 and CDR2 sequences are SNHLY and FYNNEI. CDR3 residues: CASSSGQLTYEQYF. CDR3 DNA sequence: TGTGCCAGCAGCTCAGGACAGCTTACCTACGAGCAGTACTTC.

The V call is TRBV27, the J call TRBJ1-2; D gene uncertain. Germline V lookup: CDR1 MNHEY, CDR2 SMNVEV (reference sequence). There are 12 residues in the CDR3. The ends were cut back, 5 bases at V and 7 bases at J, with 11 bases in the middle. The CDR3 coding sequence is TGTGCCAGCAGTCGCCTACATGGTGGCTACACCTTC. Its protein product is CASSRLHGGYTF.

The CDR3 spells CASSTGSRSWGQPQHF. The CDR3 region has the DNA TGTGCCAGCAGTACAGGGTCCCGGTCTTGGGGTCAGCCCCAGCATTTT. The gene calls are TRBV28 and TRBJ1-5; weak D call: TRBD1 (6 bases). Trimming stripped 5 bases from V and 6 bases from J, with 20 bases between. Germline-derived CDR1 and CDR2 are MDHEN and SYDVKM. The length of the CDR3 is 16 residues.

The chain employs TRBV12-5 and TRBJ2-3, with TRBD2 identical over 13 bases. After removal of 2 bases from V and 5 bases from J, the junction contained 4 bases not matched to a gene. This CDR3 region has 16 residues. The germline CDR1 and CDR2 sequences are LGHNT and FRNRAP. CDR3 nucleotide sequence: TGTGCTAGTGGTTTGCTCGGACTAGCGGGAGAAGATACGCAGTATTTT. It specifies CASGLLGLAGEDTQYF.

The chain employs TRBV19 and TRBJ2-2; D unresolved. In germline, CDR1 is LNHDA, CDR2 SQIVND (reference sequence). Deletions cut 6 bases from V and 4 bases from J, with 18 bases between. The CDR3 has 16 residues. The CDR3 region has the DNA TGTGCCAGTAGAATGGAGAACTATCCGGGCACCGGGGAGCTGTTTTTT. Translating gives CASRMENYPGTGELFF.